The present T cell receptor beta chain was sequenced within a study of shared clonotypes between healthy human individuals. For the study at large: The donor pool was made up of a couple of women and a few men aged 18 to 49.

The method was immunoSEQ multiplex PCR; TCRdb's version includes in-frame clones alone and lacks a portion of them. This table has around 2,000,000 clones, approximately 94% appearing once. As concerns this clone: What it recognizes is unknown. Within the sample, other DNA sequences also encode this same CDR3.

The germline CDR1 and CDR2 sequences are MNHEY and SMNVEV (reference sequence). CDR3 size: 13 residues. V was pared by 5 bases and J by 2 bases, with 10 bases between. Naive CD8 cells, CD45RO-negative and positively selected for CCR7, excluded terminally differentiated effector memory CD45RA+ cells. General observations from the study: Generation probabilities of non-shared clonotypes were lower (relative to those shared by all four donors).

The clonotype comes from a young man in good health. Some clones in this sample may be carry-over from other donors' samples. This chain joins TRBV27 and TRBJ2-7, with D unclear. Specimen: naive CD8+ T cells from PBMCs. The CDR3 loop reads CASSLGSPYEQYF. For the CDR3, the DNA is TGTGCCAGCAGTCTTGGAAGCCCCTACGAGCAGTACTTC.